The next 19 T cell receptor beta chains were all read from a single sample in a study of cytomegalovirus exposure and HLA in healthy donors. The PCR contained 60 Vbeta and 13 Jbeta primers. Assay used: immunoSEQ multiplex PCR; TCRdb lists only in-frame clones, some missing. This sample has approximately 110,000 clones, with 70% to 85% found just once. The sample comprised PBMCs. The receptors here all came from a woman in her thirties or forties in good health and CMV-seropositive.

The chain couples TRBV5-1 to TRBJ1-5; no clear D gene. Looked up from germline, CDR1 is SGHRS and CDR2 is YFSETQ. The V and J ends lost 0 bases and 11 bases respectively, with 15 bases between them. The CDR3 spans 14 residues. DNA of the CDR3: TGCGCCAGCAGCTTGGGTGAGGGCCAGGAGACCCAGCATTTT. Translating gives CASSLGEGQETQHF.

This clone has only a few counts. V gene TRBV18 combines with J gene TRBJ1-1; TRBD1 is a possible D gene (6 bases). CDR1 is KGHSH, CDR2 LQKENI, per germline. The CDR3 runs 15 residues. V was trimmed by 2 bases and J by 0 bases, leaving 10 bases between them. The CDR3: CASSPMQGLNTEAFF. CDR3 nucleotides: TGTGCCAGCTCACCAATGCAGGGGTTGAACACTGAAGCTTTCTTT.

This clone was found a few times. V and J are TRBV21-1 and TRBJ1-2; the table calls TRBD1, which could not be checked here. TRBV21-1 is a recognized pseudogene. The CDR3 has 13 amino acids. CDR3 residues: CASSKAPDRVDTF. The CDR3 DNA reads TGTGCCAGCAGCAAAGCCCCGGACAGGGTTGACACCTTC.

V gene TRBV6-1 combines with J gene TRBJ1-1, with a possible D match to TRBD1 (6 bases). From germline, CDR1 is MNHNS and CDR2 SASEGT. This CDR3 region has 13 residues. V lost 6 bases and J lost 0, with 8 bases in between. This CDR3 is CASRNRVNTEAFF. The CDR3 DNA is TGTGCCAGCAGAAACAGGGTGAACACTGAAGCTTTCTTT.

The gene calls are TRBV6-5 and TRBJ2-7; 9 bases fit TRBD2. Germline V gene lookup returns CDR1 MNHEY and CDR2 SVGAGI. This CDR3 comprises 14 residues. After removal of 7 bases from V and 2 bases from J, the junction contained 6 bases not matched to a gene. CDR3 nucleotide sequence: TGTGCCAGCACCTCCTTAGCGGGGGCCTACGAGCAGTACTTC. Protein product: CASTSLAGAYEQYF.

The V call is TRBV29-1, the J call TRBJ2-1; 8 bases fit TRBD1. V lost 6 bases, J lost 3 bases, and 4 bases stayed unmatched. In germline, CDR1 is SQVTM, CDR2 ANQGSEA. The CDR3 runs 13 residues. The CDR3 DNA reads TGCAGCGTCAACAGGGGGGACTACAATGAGCAGTTCTTC. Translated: CSVNRGDYNEQFF.

The CDR3 DNA is TGTGCCAGCAGCTTAGAACAGGGGAAGCATTCACCCCTCCACTTT. This codes for CASSLEQGKHSPLHF. The chain carries TRBV11-2 and TRBJ1-6, with TRBD1 matching 7 bases. CDR1 SGHAT and CDR2 FQNNGV come from the germline V gene. V lost 0 bases and J lost 8; bases outside the gene matches: 4. The CDR3 has 15 residues.

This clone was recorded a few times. The CDR3 here is CASSRLAGVDTQYF. The CDR3 DNA follows: TGTGCCAGCAGCAGACTAGCGGGAGTAGATACGCAGTATTTT. The chain combines TRBV28 with TRBJ2-3; 12 nucleotides match TRBD2. The CDR3 sequence is 14 residues long. V lost 6 bases, J lost 5 bases, and 3 bases stayed unmatched. Looked up from germline, CDR1 is MDHEN and CDR2 is SYDVKM.

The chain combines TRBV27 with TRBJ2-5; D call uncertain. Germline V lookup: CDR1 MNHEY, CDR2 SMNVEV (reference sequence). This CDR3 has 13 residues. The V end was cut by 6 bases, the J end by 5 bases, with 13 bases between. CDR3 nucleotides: TGTGCCAGCAGGCTTGGGCCGTGGGAGACCCAGTACTTC. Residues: CASRLGPWETQYF.

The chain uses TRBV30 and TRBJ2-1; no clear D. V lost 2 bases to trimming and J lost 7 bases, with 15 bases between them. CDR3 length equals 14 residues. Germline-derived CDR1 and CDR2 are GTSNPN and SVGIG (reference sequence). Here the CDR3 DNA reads TGTGCCTGGAGTAGCGACGGGTTCTCGAATGAGCAGTTCTTC. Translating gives CAWSSDGFSNEQFF.

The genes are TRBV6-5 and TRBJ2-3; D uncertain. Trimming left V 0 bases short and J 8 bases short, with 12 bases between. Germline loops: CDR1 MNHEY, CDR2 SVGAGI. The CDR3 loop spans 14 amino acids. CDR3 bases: TGTGCCAGCAGTTACTCGACCACATCGGGTACGCAGTATTTT. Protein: CASSYSTTSGTQYF.

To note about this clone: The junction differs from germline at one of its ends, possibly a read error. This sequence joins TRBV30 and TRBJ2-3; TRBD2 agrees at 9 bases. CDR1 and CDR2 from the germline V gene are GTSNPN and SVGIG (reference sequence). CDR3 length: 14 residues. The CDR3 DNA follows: TGTGCCTGGAGTTATAGCGGGAGCAGAGATACGCAGTATTTT. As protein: CAWSYSGSRDTQYF.

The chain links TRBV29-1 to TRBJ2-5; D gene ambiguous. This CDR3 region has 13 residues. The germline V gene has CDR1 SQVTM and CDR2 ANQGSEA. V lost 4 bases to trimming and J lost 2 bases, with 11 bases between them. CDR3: CSVAPHRQETQYF. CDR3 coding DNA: TGCAGCGTTGCCCCCCACAGACAAGAGACCCAGTACTTC. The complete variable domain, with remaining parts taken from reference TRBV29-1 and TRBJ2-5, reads SAVISQKPSRDICQRGTSLTIQCQVDSQVTMMFWYRQQPGQSLTLIATANQGSEATYESGFVIDKFPISRPNLTFSTLTVSNMSPEDSSIYLCSVAPHRQETQYFGPGTRLLVL.

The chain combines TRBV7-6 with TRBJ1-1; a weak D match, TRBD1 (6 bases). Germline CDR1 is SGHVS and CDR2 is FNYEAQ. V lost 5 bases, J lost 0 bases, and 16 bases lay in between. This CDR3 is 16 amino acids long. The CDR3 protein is CASSEHTGHLNTEAFF. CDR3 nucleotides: TGTGCCAGCAGCGAACATACGGGACACCTGAACACTGAAGCTTTCTTT.

The CDR3 loop is CASSSDPNGEQFF. The CDR3, as DNA: TGTGCCAGCAGCTCCGACCCAAACGGGGAGCAGTTCTTC. This chain links TRBV7-3 with TRBJ2-1; D is unclear. CDR3 length: 13 amino acids. CDR1 and CDR2 from the germline V gene are SGHTA and FQGTGA. V lost 4 bases to trimming and J lost 10 bases, with 14 bases between them.

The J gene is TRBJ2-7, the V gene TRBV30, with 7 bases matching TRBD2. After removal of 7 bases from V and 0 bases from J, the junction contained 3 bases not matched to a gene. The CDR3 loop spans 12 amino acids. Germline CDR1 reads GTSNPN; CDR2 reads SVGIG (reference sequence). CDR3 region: CASGTNSYEQYF. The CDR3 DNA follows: TGTGCCTCCGGGACTAACTCCTACGAGCAGTACTTC. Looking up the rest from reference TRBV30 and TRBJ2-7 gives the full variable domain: SQTIHQWPATLVQPVGSPLSLECTVEGTSNPNLYWYRQAAGRGLQLLFYSVGIGQISSEVPQNLSASRPQDRQFILSSKKLLLSDSGFYLCASGTNSYEQYFGPGTRLTVT.

The DNA of the CDR3 is TGTGCCAGCTCGTCACAGGGGGCCTATGGCTACACCTTC. Encoded protein: CASSSQGAYGYTF. The chain employs TRBV18 and TRBJ1-2; 9 nucleotides align to TRBD1. V lost 6 bases to trimming and J lost 4 bases; unmatched junction nucleotides: 3. This CDR3 has 13 amino acids. From germline, CDR1 is KGHSH and CDR2 LQKENI. Full variable domain (remainder filled in from reference TRBV18 and TRBJ1-2): NAGVMQNPRHLVRRRGQEARLRCSPMKGHSHVYWYRQLPEEGLKFMVYLQKENIIDESGMPKERFSAEFPKEGPSILRIQQVVRGDSAAYFCASSSQGAYGYTFGSGTRLTVV.

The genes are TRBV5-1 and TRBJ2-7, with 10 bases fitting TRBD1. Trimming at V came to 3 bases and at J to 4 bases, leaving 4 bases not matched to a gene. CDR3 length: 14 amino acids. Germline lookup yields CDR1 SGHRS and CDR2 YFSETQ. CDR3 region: CASSSRTGGYEQYF. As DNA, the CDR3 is TGCGCCAGCAGCTCCCGGACAGGGGGTTACGAGCAGTACTTC.

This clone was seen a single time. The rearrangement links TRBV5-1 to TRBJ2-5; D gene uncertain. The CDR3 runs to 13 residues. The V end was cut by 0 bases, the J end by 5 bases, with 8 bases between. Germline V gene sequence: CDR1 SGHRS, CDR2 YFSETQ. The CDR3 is CASSLGGLETQYF. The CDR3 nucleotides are TGCGCCAGCAGCTTGGGAGGTCTGGAGACCCAGTACTTC.